This T cell receptor beta chain was recorded in a study of Graves' ophthalmopathy and Graves' hyperthyroidism. Amplifying from RNA transcripts, the study obtained TCR beta CDR3 regions. Second-round multiplex PCR came after first-round RT-PCR with HTBI primers. In TCRdb, the multiplex PCR reads were re-called with MiXCR into one record per CDR3 protein. The data contain around 40,000 distinct CDR3 sequences, around 52% of them singletons. Clinicians made diagnoses from clinical symptoms, serum thyroxine, TRAb, thyroid ultrasound and orbital computed tomography. Worth noting for this clonotype: A read error may produce the germline difference seen at one junction end.

The receptor comes from an adult man with Graves' ophthalmopathy. Sequenced: peripheral blood.

The chain's CDR3 is CASSESHSNQQFF. The CDR3 nucleotides read TGCGCCAGCAGTGAGTCGCATAGCAATCAGCAGTTCTTC. The chain employs TRBV10-2 and TRBJ2-1; D is uncertain. The CDR3 contains 13 residues. In germline, CDR1 is WSHSY, CDR2 SAAADI.